This passage covers 20 T cell receptor beta chains from one sample sequenced in a study of T cells in Graves' hyperthyroidism and ophthalmopathy (dated by TCRdb to about 2019). Library preparation used multiplex PCR. Instrument on record: Illumina HiSeq 2000. Amplification of TCR beta CDR3 regions was carried out from RNA transcripts. The TCR CDR3 was subjected to a first round of RT-PCR using the HTBI primer set and the Qiagen OneStep RT-PCR kit. TCRdb itself trimmed the public reads at Q25 with fastp, ran MiXCR and retained productive beta chains. Merged by CDR3 protein, the rows form single entries marked with the most common genes and DNA. In all, the sample holds 660,000 or so distinct CDR3 sequences, and roughly 20% of those were seen once. Of the sample, 30% to 40% is held by the ten largest clones. The sample was blood. These TCRs come from a young man with Graves' ophthalmopathy.

V and J are TRBV12-3 or TRBV12-4 and TRBJ2-7; no clear D gene. There are 13 residues in the CDR3. The V end lost 6 bases, the J end lost 1 base, and 10 bases lay between the germline ends. The CDR3 reads CASRIIGSYEQYF. DNA of the CDR3: TGTGCCAGCAGAATTATCGGGTCCTACGAGCAGTACTTC.

This chain joins TRBV20-1 and TRBJ2-2, with a weak D call TRBD1 (6 bases). Germline CDR1 and CDR2: DFQATT and SNEGSKA (reference sequence). V was clipped by 5 bases and J by 2 bases, with 15 bases between them. This CDR3 is built from 15 residues. The CDR3 nucleotides are TGCAGTGCTGAAAACCGGGACACCAACACCGGGGAGCTGTTTTTT. It yields the protein CSAENRDTNTGELFF.

V is TRBV28 and J is TRBJ2-1; 11 bases are shared with TRBD2. This CDR3 has 16 amino acids. CDR1 is MDHEN and CDR2 is SYDVKM in the germline V gene. The ends lost 6 bases at V and 9 bases at J; junction bases unmatched: 13. The CDR3 nucleotides are TGTGCCAGCAGCCCGGGGACTAGCGGCGTTGGTGGTGAGCAGTTCTTC. This translates into CASSPGTSGVGGEQFF.

This clonotype has just a few counts. The chain combines TRBV7-2 with TRBJ1-5; TRBD1 agrees at 8 bases. The CDR3 covers 15 residues. Per the germline V gene, CDR1 is SGHTA and CDR2 is FQGNSA. V gave up 4 bases and J gave up 0 bases; unmatched junction bases: 2. The CDR3 region is CASSYDRGSNQPQHF. CDR3 coding DNA: TGTGCCAGCAGCTATGACAGGGGTAGCAATCAGCCCCAGCATTTT.

This clonotype is a singleton in its sample. The chain combines TRBV4-1 with TRBJ2-4; 9 bases match TRBD1. The V gene end was trimmed by 4 bases and the J gene end by 0 bases; junction bases not matched to a gene: 13. CDR3 length: 19 amino acids. Germline V gene sequence: CDR1 MGHRA, CDR2 YSYEKL. The CDR3 DNA follows: TGCGCCAGCAGCCCAACCCCGGGACAGGGAAGCCTAGCCAAAAACATTCAGTACTTC. Encoded protein: CASSPTPGQGSLAKNIQYF.

Notes on this clonotype: A single base separates this from a much larger clone, so it may be a read error. CDR3 nucleotide sequence: TGTGCCAGCAGTAAACCAGGACAGCGGGCCGGGAGGAACACTGAAGCTTCCTTT. It encodes CASSKPGQRAGRNTEASF. The chain carries TRBV12-3 or TRBV12-4 and TRBJ1-1, with TRBD1 as a possible D gene (6 bases). This CDR3 region has 18 residues.

The chain uses TRBV6-1 and TRBJ2-6; 10 positions agree with TRBD1. Per the germline V gene, CDR1 is MNHNS and CDR2 is SASEGT. J gave up 0 bases and V 6 bases, and 5 bases lay outside the gene matches. The CDR3 spans 17 residues. CDR3 protein: CASSPGTGASGANVLTF. The CDR3 nucleotides read TGTGCCAGCAGCCCCGGGACAGGGGCCTCTGGGGCCAACGTCCTGACTTTC.

V usage is TRBV3-1 and J usage is TRBJ2-3; D not resolved. The length of the CDR3 is 17 residues. V was shortened by 0 bases and J by 0 bases, with 13 bases between the two germline ends. Looked up from germline, CDR1 is LGHDT and CDR2 is YNNKEL (reference sequence). The CDR3 here is CASSQDLGYASTDTQYF. For the CDR3, the DNA is TGTGCCAGCAGCCAAGATTTAGGGTACGCTAGCACAGATACGCAGTATTTT.

The chain carries TRBV6-2 or TRBV6-3 and TRBJ1-5; D call uncertain. Trimming took off 0 bases at V and 1 base at J, with 7 bases between the two ends. The length of the CDR3 is 15 residues. Germline V gene sequence: CDR1 MNHEY, CDR2 SVGEGT. DNA for the CDR3: TGTGCCAGCAGTTACTCGGCAGGCAGCAATCAGCCCCAGCATTTT. This encodes CASSYSAGSNQPQHF.

This clonotype has ten or more counts. The rearrangement joins TRBV3-1 to TRBJ1-6; 10 bases map to TRBD1. The CDR3 sequence is 15 residues long. Germline-derived CDR1 and CDR2 are LGHDT and YNNKEL (reference sequence). V trimming: 4 bases; J trimming: 5 bases; junction bases outside the gene matches: 2. For the CDR3, the DNA is TGTGCCAGCAGCCGCGGGACAGGGGATAATTCACCCCTCCACTTT. Protein: CASSRGTGDNSPLHF. The variable domain in full, completed from reference TRBV3-1 and TRBJ1-6, reads DTAVSQTPKYLVTQMGNDKSIKCEQNLGHDTMYWYKQDSKKFLKIMFSYNNKELIINETVPNRFSPKSPDKAHLNLHINSLELGDSAVYFCASSRGTGDNSPLHFGNGTRLTVT.

This clonotype was seen a handful of times. V usage is TRBV5-1 and J usage is TRBJ1-1; D possibly corresponds to TRBD1 (6 bases). The CDR3 is 15 amino acids. Per germline, CDR1 SGHRS and CDR2 YFSETQ. Between the trimmed V and J ends, which lost 0 bases and 4 bases, there was a span of 13 bases. The DNA of the CDR3 is TGCGCCAGCAGCTTGGCCGGGGGCGCGGGCACTGAAGCTTTCTTT. Its protein product is CASSLAGGAGTEAFF.

The chain carries TRBV5-1 and TRBJ1-1; 9 nucleotides agree with TRBD1. Germline V gene sequence: CDR1 SGHRS, CDR2 YFSETQ. The J segment lost 1 base and the V segment lost 2 bases, leaving 3 bases of the junction unmatched. The CDR3 length is 15 residues. CDR3 loop: CASSFPGQGNTEAFF. The CDR3, as DNA: TGCGCCAGCAGCTTCCCGGGACAGGGGAACACTGAAGCTTTCTTT.

This chain connects TRBV6-2 or TRBV6-3 to TRBJ1-1; D gene uncertain. The germline V and J ends were trimmed by 2 bases and 5 bases, with 9 bases remaining between them. This CDR3 spans 13 amino acids. Germline assignment: CDR1 MNHEY and CDR2 SVGEGT. CDR3 region: CASSYISGTEAFF. CDR3 in DNA: TGTGCCAGCAGTTACATATCGGGAACTGAAGCTTTCTTT.

This clonotype was recorded at least ten times. The chain carries TRBV3-1 and TRBJ2-1, with D perhaps matching TRBD2 (6 bases). Germline V gene sequence: CDR1 LGHDT, CDR2 YNNKEL (reference sequence). The length of the CDR3 is 11 residues. Trimming took off 3 bases at V and 10 bases at J, with 7 bases between the two ends. CDR3 loop: CASSHLAEQFF. The CDR3 nucleotides read TGTGCCAGCAGCCACCTAGCGGAGCAGTTCTTC.

This clonotype was seen many times. Its ends do not fully match the called genes, so a read error is possible. The chain has TRBV2 and TRBJ1-2; TRBD1 is a possible D gene (5 bases). Germline-derived CDR1 and CDR2 are SNHLY and FYNNEI. This CDR3 has 13 amino acids. The DNA for the CDR3 is TGTGCCAGTAGTGACAGCTCTAACTATGGCTACACCTTC. Protein sequence: CASSDSSNYGYTF.

This clonotype was seen a few times. The rearrangement links TRBV29-1 to TRBJ2-7; TRBD2 matches at 7 bases. Germline CDR1 is SQVTM and CDR2 is ANQGSEA. This CDR3 contains 11 residues. V trimming: 7 bases; J trimming: 4 bases; junction bases outside the gene matches: 4. Written as DNA, the CDR3 is TGCAGCGCTGGGGGGGGATACGAGCAGTACTTC. This translates into CSAGGGYEQYF.

The CDR3 sequence is CASRMGQSNEKLFF. CDR3 nucleotide sequence: TGTGCCAGCAGGATGGGACAGTCAAATGAAAAACTGTTTTTT. This rearrangement joins TRBV12-3 or TRBV12-4 to TRBJ1-4, with 7 bases matching TRBD1. The CDR3 covers 14 residues. The V and J ends lost 6 bases and 5 bases, in that order; junction bases with no gene match: 6.

A word on this clonotype: Being one base from a much bigger clone, this may be a read error. The chain is built from TRBV7-2 and TRBJ1-2; D is uncertain. From germline, CDR1 is SGHTA and CDR2 FQGNSA. The CDR3 runs 14 residues. CDR3 nucleotide sequence: TGTGCCAGCAGCCCGAGCGGAGTCGACTATGGCTACGCCTTC. It specifies CASSPSGVDYGYAF.

In its sample, this clonotype was seen many times. This sequence joins TRBV11-2 and TRBJ2-7; TRBD2 is a possible D gene (6 bases). In germline, CDR1 is SGHAT, CDR2 FQNNGV. V was pared by 6 bases and J by 1 base, with 22 bases between. CDR3 length equals 17 residues. The CDR3 protein is CASRSAGGARGSYEQYF. CDR3 DNA: TGTGCCAGCAGATCAGCGGGTGGGGCGCGGGGATCCTACGAGCAGTACTTC.

A remark on this clonotype: Germline is not matched at one junction end, which may reflect a read error. V gene TRBV5-1 combines with J gene TRBJ1-5; 7 nucleotides match TRBD1. The CDR3 covers 15 residues. Germline V lookup: CDR1 SGHRS, CDR2 YFSETQ. CDR3 in amino acids: CASRAGTDPNQTQHF. In DNA form, the CDR3 reads TGCGCCAGCAGGGCGGGGACAGACCCAAATCAGACCCAGCATTTT.